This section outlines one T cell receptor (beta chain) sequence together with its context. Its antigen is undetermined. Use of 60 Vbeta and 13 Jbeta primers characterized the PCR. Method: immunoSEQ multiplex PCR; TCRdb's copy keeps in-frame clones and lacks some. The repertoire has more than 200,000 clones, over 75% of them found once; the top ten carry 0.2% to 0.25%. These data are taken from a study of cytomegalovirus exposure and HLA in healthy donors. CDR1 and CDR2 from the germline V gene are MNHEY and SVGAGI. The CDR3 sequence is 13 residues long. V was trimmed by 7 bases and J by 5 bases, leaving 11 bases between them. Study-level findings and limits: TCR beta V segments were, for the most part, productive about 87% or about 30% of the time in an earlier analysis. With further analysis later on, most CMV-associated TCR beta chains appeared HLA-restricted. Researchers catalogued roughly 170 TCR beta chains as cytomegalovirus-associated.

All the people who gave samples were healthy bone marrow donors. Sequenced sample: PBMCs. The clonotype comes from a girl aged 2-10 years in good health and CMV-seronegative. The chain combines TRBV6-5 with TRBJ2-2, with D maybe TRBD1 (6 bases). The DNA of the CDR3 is TGTGCCAGCAAGACAGGAGTTACCGGGGAGCTGTTTTTT. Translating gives CASKTGVTGELFF.